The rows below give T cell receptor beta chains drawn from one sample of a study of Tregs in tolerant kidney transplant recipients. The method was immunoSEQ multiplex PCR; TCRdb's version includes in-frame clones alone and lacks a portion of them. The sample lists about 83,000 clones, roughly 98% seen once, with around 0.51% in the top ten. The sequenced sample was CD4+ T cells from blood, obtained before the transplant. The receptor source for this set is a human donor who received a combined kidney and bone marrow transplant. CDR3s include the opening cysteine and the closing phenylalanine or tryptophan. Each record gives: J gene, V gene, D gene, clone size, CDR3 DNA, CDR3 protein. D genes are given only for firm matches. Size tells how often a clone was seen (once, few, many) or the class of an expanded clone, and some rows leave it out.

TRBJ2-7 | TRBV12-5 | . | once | TGTGCTAGTGGTTTCGAGGGTTCCTACGAGCAGTACTTC | CASGFEGSYEQYF
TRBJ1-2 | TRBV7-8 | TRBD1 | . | TGTGCCAGCAGCTTGGCAGGGGGCGAGTATGGCTACACCTTC | CASSLAGGEYGYTF
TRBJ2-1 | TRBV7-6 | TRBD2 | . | TGTGCCAGCAGCTTATGGCCAGCGGGGTCGGGTGAGCAGTTCTTC | CASSLWPAGSGEQFF
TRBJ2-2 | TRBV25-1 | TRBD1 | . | TGTGCCAGCAGTGTAGATCGGACAGGGATGTACACCGGGGAGCTGTTTTTT | CASSVDRTGMYTGELFF
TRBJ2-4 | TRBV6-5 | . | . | TGTGCCAGCAGTCGGGACTTCTTGAACATTCAGTACTTC | CASSRDFLNIQYF
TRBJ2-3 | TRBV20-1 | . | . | TGCAGTGCTAGGTTCGCGGATACGCAGTATTTT | CSARFADTQYF
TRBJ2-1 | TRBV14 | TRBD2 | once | TGTGCCAGCAGCCAAGTCCTTAGCGGGAGTAGGCGGCAGTTCTTC | CASSQVLSGSRRQFF
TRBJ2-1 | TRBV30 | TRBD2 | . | TGTGCCTGGAGTGCAGGGACTAGCGGCTACAATGAGCAGTTCTTC | CAWSAGTSGYNEQFF
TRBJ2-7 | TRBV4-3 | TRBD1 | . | TGCGCCAGCAGCCAGACAGGGACGGAGGATGGCGAGCAGTACTTC | CASSQTGTEDGEQYF
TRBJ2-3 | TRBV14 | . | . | TGTGCCAGCAACTCCCGGAGGGGAGATACGCAGTATTTT | CASNSRRGDTQYF
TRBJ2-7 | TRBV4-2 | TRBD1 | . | TGTGCCAGCAGCCTGGGGACAGTCACCTACGAGCAGTACTTC | CASSLGTVTYEQYF
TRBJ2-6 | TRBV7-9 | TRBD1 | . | TGTGCCAGCACCCCGGTGGGACAGGGGGCCTCTGGGGCCAACGTCCTGACTTTC | CASTPVGQGASGANVLTF
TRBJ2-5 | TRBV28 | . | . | TGTGCCAGCAGTTTGGCCATAAAGACCCAGTACTTC | CASSLAIKTQYF
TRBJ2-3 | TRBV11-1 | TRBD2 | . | TGTGCCAGCAGCTTAGAGGCGGGGGGGACAGCGGATACGCAGTATTTT | CASSLEAGGTADTQYF
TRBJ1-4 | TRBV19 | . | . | TGTGCCAGTAGTATAGTGGGGGCCGGAGGTGAAAAACTGTTTTTT | CASSIVGAGGEKLFF
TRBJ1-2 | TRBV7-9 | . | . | TGTGCCAGCAGCTTATCTTTGAGGGTATTGTTTCACACCTTC | CASSLSLRVLFHTF
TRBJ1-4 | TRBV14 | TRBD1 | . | TGTGCCAGCAGCCAAGGGGACAGCCCAACGGGTGAAAAACTGTTTTTT | CASSQGDSPTGEKLFF
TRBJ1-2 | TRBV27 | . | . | TGTGCCAGCCGTGCCCTAAGGGGGAACTATGGCTACACCTTC | CASRALRGNYGYTF
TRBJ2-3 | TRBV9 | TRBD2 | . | TGTGCCAGCAGCGCCTTAGCGGGAGGGCCTGATACGCAGTATTTT | CASSALAGGPDTQYF
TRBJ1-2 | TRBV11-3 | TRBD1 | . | TGTGCCAGCAGCAATAAGGGACAGCTTTATGGCTACACCTTC | CASSNKGQLYGYTF
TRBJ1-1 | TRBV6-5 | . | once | TGTGCCAGCAGTTACGGGATGGGACACCGGGGAGCTTTCTTT | CASSYGMGHRGAFF
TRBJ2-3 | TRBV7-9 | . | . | TGTGCCAGCAGCTTAGTAGGGGTACCCACAGATACGCAGTATTTT | CASSLVGVPTDTQYF
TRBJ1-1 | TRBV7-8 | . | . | TGTGCCAGCAGCCTAGCGTGGGTACAGGAAGGGGAAGCTGAAGCTTTCTTT | CASSLAWVQEGEAEAFF
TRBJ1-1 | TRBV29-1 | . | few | TGCAGCGTTGGGACTGAAGAAGCTTTCTTT | CSVGTEEAFF
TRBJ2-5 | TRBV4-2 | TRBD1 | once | TGTGCCAGCAGCCTGGACAGGCAAGAGACCCAGTACTTC | CASSLDRQETQYF
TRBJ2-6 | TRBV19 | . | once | TGTGCCAGTAGTATACAGGACGGGAATGTCCGCTCTGGGGCCAACGTCCTGACTTTC | CASSIQDGNVRSGANVLTF
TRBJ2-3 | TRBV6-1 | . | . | TGTGCCAGCAGTGTTACTTTCACAGATACGCAGTATTTT | CASSVTFTDTQYF
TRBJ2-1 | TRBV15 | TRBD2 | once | TGTGCCACCAGCACCGCCCTAGCGGGTTACTCCTACAATGAGCAGTTCTTC | CATSTALAGYSYNEQFF
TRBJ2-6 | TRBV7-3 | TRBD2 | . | TGTGCCAGCAGCCCCGGGGGGACTGGGGCCAACGTCCTGACTTTC | CASSPGGTGANVLTF
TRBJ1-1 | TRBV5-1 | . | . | TGCGCCAGCAGCTTATCCAGGGGTTCGAACACTGAAGCTTTCTTT | CASSLSRGSNTEAFF
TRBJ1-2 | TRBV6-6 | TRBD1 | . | TGTGCCAGCAGTTTACGTGTGGGACAGAGGAGTGGGGGCTACACCTTC | CASSLRVGQRSGGYTF
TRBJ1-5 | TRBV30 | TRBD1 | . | TGTGCCTGGAGTAGGGGGACAGGTGGCAATCAGCCCCAGCATTTT | CAWSRGTGGNQPQHF
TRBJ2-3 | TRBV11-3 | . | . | TGTGCCAGCAGCTTAGTAGCTGCTAGCACAGATACGCAGTATTTT | CASSLVAASTDTQYF
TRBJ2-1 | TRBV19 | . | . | TGTGCCAGTAGTATAGGGGTGGAGTCCTACAATGAGCAGTTCTTC | CASSIGVESYNEQFF
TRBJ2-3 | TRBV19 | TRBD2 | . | TGTGCCAGTAGTATGCGGGAGGGAGATACGCAGTATTTT | CASSMREGDTQYF
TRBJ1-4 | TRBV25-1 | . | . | TGTGCCAGCAGTGAAAGACAGAAAACAACTAATGAAAAACTGTTTTTT | CASSERQKTTNEKLFF
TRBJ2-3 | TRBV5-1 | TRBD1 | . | TGCGCCAGCAGCGTTCACAGGGGTGATACGCAGTATTTT | CASSVHRGDTQYF
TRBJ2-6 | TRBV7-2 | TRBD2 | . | TGTGCCAGCAGCTTACGAGCGGGAGGGCCGTCGGGGGCCAACGTCCTGACTTTC | CASSLRAGGPSGANVLTF
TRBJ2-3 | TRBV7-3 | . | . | TGTGCCAGCAGCCAACCGGGCACAGATACGCAGTATTTT | CASSQPGTDTQYF
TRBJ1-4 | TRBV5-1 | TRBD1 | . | TGCGCCAGTAGCTCGGGACAGGTTAATGAAAAACTGTTTTTT | CASSSGQVNEKLFF
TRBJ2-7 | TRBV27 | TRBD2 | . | TGTGCCAGCAGCCGAGCTAGCGGGACCACCTACGAGCAGTACTTC | CASSRASGTTYEQYF